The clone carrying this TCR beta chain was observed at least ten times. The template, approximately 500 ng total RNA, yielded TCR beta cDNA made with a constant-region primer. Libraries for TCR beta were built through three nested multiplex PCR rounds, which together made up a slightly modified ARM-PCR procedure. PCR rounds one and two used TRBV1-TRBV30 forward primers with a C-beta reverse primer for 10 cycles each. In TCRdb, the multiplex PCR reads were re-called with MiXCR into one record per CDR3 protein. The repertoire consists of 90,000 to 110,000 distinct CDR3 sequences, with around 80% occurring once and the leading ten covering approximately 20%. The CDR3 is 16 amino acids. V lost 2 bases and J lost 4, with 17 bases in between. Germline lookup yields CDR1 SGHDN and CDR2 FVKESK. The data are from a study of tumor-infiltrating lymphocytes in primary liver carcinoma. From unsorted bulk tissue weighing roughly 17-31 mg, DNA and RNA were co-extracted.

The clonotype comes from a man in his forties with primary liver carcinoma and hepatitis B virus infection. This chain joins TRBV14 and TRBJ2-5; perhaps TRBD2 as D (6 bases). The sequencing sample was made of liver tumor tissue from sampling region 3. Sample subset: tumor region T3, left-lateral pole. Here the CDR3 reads CASSQHRDSRPETQYF. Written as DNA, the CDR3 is TGTGCCAGCAGCCAACATCGGGACTCTCGGCCAGAGACCCAGTACTTC.